This T cell receptor (beta chain) was sequenced for a study of CD8 T cells in Susac syndrome. Roughly 0.45 to 1 ug RNA was reverse transcribed with random hexamers. The method of amplification for TCR beta CDR3 was immunoSEQ multiplex PCR, covering 54 Vbeta and 13 Jbeta. TCRdb re-derived calls from the immunoSEQ multiplex PCR reads in MiXCR, one entry per CDR3 protein. The sample records 150,000 to 250,000 distinct CDR3 sequences, about 95% being singletons. Trimming took off 3 bases at V and 5 bases at J, with 16 bases between the two ends. The V gene's germline CDR1 is DFQATT and CDR2 SNEGSKA (reference sequence). CDR3 size: 14 residues.

The TCR was taken from a human donor with multiple sclerosis. The sequencing sample was made of CD4+ T cells from PBMCs. The chain is built from TRBV20-1 and TRBJ2-5, with D perhaps assigned TRBD1 or TRBD2 (5 bases each). The CDR3, as DNA: TGCAGTGCTAGCCCGGGACCCCTGTTGGAGACCCAGTACTTC. Translation gives CSASPGPLLETQYF.